Detailed here is one TCR beta chain. This CDR3 contains 14 residues. The V gene lost 7 bases and the J gene lost 8 bases, with 20 bases spanning the gap. In germline, CDR1 is SNHLY, CDR2 FYNNEI. This specimen belongs to a study of blood T cell repertoires in COVID-19. TCRdb's table, derived via immunoSEQ multiplex PCR, lists solely in-frame clones and lacks some. The sample includes about 300,000 clones, 85% to 90% of them seen just once. The material sequenced was PBMCs or T cells enriched from blood (not recorded which). The chain uses TRBV2 and TRBJ1-2, with a tentative D call TRBD1 (6 bases). This TCR derives from a young man who had recovered from COVID-19. CDR3 DNA: TGTGCCAGCATAGGGACATTTGGGAATGGAGGCTACACCTTC. Protein product: CASIGTFGNGGYTF.